These 11 T cell receptor beta chains came from one sample sequenced in a study of early T cells in non-severe SARS-CoV-2 infection. TCRdb ran MiXCR on the 5' RACE reads and lists one entry per CDR3 protein. Among about 23,000 distinct CDR3 sequences listed, approximately 5% were seen once. Specimen: whole blood. These receptors were obtained from an adult who was a healthcare worker with PCR-confirmed SARS-CoV-2 infection or an uninfected control (not recorded which).

This clonotype was counted at least ten times. J is TRBJ2-7 and V is TRBV5-4; perhaps TRBD1 as D (6 bases). The CDR3 is made up of 12 amino acids. From germline, CDR1 is SGHNT and CDR2 YYREEE (reference sequence). Deletions cut 4 bases from V and 5 bases from J, with 10 bases between. The CDR3 is CASSRGSDEQYF. The CDR3 nucleotides are TGTGCCAGCAGCAGGGGGTCAGACGAGCAGTACTTC.

This clonotype was observed a handful of times. The gene calls are TRBV4-1 and TRBJ2-7, with 8 bases identical to TRBD2. In germline, CDR1 is MGHRA, CDR2 YSYEKL. CDR3 length: 18 residues. Unmatched junction bases numbered 18, after V lost 3 bases and J lost 5 bases. CDR3 region: CASSHRIGTGGSRNEQYF. The CDR3 bases are TGCGCCAGCAGCCATAGGATTGGGACGGGGGGGTCGAGGAACGAGCAGTACTTC.

This clonotype was seen a handful of times. The J gene is TRBJ2-3, the V gene TRBV10-1; 8 bases map to TRBD1. The CDR3 consists of 14 residues. Germline V gene lookup returns CDR1 WNHNN and CDR2 SYGVQD (reference sequence). V was pared by 3 bases and J by 10 bases, with 9 bases of the junction left unmatched. The CDR3 loop reads CASSDQGASRPQYF. The CDR3 DNA is TGCGCCAGCAGTGATCAGGGGGCCTCTAGGCCGCAGTATTTT.

This clonotype was recorded many times. The chain couples TRBV5-4 to TRBJ2-3, with 9 positions matching TRBD1. The CDR3 is 15 amino acids. With 2 bases clipped from V and 6 bases from J, the junction kept 7 bases outside the gene matches. CDR1 is SGHNT and CDR2 is YYREEE in the germline V gene (reference sequence). The CDR3 sequence is CASSFLGQGADTQYF. CDR3 coding DNA: TGTGCCAGCAGCTTCCTGGGACAGGGTGCGGATACGCAGTATTTT.

This clonotype was counted ten times or more. This chain connects TRBV18 to TRBJ2-7; no reliable D call. Germline CDR1 and CDR2: KGHSH and LQKENI. This CDR3 has 10 residues. Trimming removed 5 bases at V and 2 bases at J, with 1 base between. The CDR3 loop is CASSTYEQYF. CDR3 sequence (DNA): TGTGCCAGCTCAACCTACGAGCAGTACTTC.

The chain couples TRBV9 to TRBJ2-3; 12 bases agree with TRBD1. The V gene's germline CDR1 is SGDLS and CDR2 YYNGEE. CDR3 size: 19 residues. The ends lost 2 bases at V and 6 bases at J; junction bases unmatched: 16. This CDR3 reads CASSVPGQGAMNVWDTQYF. The CDR3 coding sequence is TGTGCCAGCAGCGTTCCGGGACAGGGGGCAATGAATGTATGGGATACGCAGTATTTT.

This clonotype has more than one count but fewer than ten. The chain couples TRBV5-6 to TRBJ2-1; D is undetermined. Germline V gene data show CDR1 as SGHDT and CDR2 as YYEEEE. Trimming shortened V by 3 bases and J by 0 bases, and 13 bases separated the two germline ends. The CDR3 totals 16 residues. The CDR3 DNA follows: TGTGCCAGCAGCTCCCCGAGGAGTAGCTCCTACAATGAGCAGTTCTTC. Amino acids: CASSSPRSSSYNEQFF.

The rearrangement joins TRBV27 to TRBJ2-5; possible D gene TRBD2, 7 bases. The CDR3 consists of 14 residues. V lost 6 bases and J lost 5, with 16 bases in between. Germline-derived CDR1 and CDR2 are MNHEY and SMNVEV (reference sequence). CDR3 residues: CASRPLGGRETQYF. In DNA form, the CDR3 reads TGTGCCAGCAGGCCTCTCGGGGGGCGGGAGACCCAGTACTTC.

This clonotype has at least ten counts. The chain carries TRBV11-2 and TRBJ2-1; D is uncertain. The CDR3 loop spans 13 amino acids. The V gene's germline CDR1 is SGHAT and CDR2 FQNNGV. The V and J ends lost 2 bases and 5 bases respectively, with 7 bases between them. CDR3 DNA sequence: TGTGCCAGCAGCTTATCCAGAGACAATGAGCAGTTCTTC. This translates into CASSLSRDNEQFF.

In this sample, this clonotype turned up many times. The chain uses TRBV19 and TRBJ2-7; 8 positions match TRBD2. CDR1 and CDR2 (germline): LNHDA, SQIVND (reference sequence). The CDR3 has 14 residues. V shed 7 bases and J 3 bases; nucleotides not matched to a gene: 8. CDR3 residues: CASTPGLDRYEQYF. As DNA, the CDR3 is TGTGCCAGTACCCCGGGACTAGACCGCTACGAGCAGTACTTC.

This clonotype was detected ten times or more. CDR3 coding DNA: TGCGCCAGCAGCCCCGGACTGAACCAAGAGACCCAGTACTTC. It translates to CASSPGLNQETQYF. V usage is TRBV4-3 and J usage is TRBJ2-5; D perhaps matches TRBD2 (5 bases). The CDR3 is made up of 14 amino acids. Trimming took off 4 bases at V and 0 bases at J, with 9 bases between the two ends. Germline loops: CDR1 LGHNA, CDR2 YSLEER.